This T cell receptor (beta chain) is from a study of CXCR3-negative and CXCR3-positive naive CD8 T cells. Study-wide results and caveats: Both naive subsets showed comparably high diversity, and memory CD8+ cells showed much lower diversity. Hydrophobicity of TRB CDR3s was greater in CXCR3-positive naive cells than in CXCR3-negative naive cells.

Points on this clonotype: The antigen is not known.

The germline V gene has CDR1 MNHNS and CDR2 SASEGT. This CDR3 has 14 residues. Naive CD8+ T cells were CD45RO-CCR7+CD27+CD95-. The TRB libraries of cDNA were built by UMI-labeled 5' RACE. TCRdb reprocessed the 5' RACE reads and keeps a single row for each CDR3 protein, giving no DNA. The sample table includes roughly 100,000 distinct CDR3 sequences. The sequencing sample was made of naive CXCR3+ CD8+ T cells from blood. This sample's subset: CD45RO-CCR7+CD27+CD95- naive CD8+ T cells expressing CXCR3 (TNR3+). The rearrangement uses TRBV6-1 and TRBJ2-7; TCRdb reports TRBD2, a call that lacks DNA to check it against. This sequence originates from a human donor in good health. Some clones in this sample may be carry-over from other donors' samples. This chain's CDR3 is CATSQGLAGYEQYF.